Sequencing of this T cell receptor beta chain was carried out in a study of vaccination and CD4 T cells after COVID-19. An Oncomine TCR Beta short-read assay was used to sequence the DNA from cultured CD4+ T cells. One entry per CDR3 protein results from TCRdb running MiXCR on the PCR reads. The sample lists approximately 16,000 distinct CDR3 sequences; 60% to 80% were seen once. Noted treatment: approximately nine-day PBMC culture with coronavirus spike peptide pools or control peptides (ViraFEST assay). V lost 7 bases to trimming and J lost 1 base; unmatched junction nucleotides: 17. Germline-derived CDR1 and CDR2 are SNHLY and FYNNEI. The CDR3 is 20 residues long. Concerning this clonotype: The antigen remains undetermined.

The sequencing sample was made of CD4+ T cells from blood, cultured in vitro. This chain connects TRBV2 to TRBJ2-3; the match to TRBD2 covers 13 bases. This clonotype was obtained from a human donor who had recovered from COVID-19. The chain's CDR3 is CASTSEDLLAGGLRTDTQYF. The CDR3 DNA reads as TGTGCCAGCACCAGTGAGGACCTACTAGCGGGAGGGCTCCGCACAGATACGCAGTATTTT.